This T cell receptor (beta chain) was captured by sequencing in a study of T cell responses to AZD1222 COVID-19 vaccine. Germline lookup yields CDR1 LGHDT and CDR2 YNNKEL (reference sequence). The CDR3 sequence is 17 residues long. V was cut by 7 bases and J by 4 bases, with 24 bases left in between. Measured with immunoSEQ multiplex PCR; TCRdb has only the in-frame clones, and not every one. The data contain more than 100,000 clones, more than 90% of them singletons. The TCR was taken from an adult in good health. Material: peripheral blood, obtained on day 0 of AZD1222 vaccination. The rearrangement uses TRBV3-1 (or the pseudogene TRBV3-2) and TRBJ2-3; a weak D match, TRBD1 (6 bases). As DNA, the CDR3 is TGTGCCAGCAAACAGTCGAATCAGGACAGAAGATCAGATACGCAGTATTTT. Amino acids: CASKQSNQDRRSDTQYF.